This T cell receptor beta chain was sequenced for a study of T cell responses to AZD1222 COVID-19 vaccine. Clones were read by immunoSEQ multiplex PCR, and TCRdb kept only the in-frame ones, dropping some. The table lists approximately 150,000 clones, approximately 86% of them singletons. V dropped 3 bases and J dropped 5 bases, with 19 bases sitting between them. CDR1 and CDR2 from the germline V gene are DFQATT and SNEGSKA (reference sequence). The CDR3 length is 15 residues. General study results and limits: Sampled repertoires all dated from after the peak T cell response. Rises in breadth and depth of Spike-specific TCRs came after two AZD1222 doses.

A remark on this clone: Its specificity is not known.

The chain combines TRBV20-1 with TRBJ1-2; TRBD1 might be the D (5 bases). Here the sequenced sample was peripheral blood, taken 28 days after the second AZD1222 dose. The receptor was isolated from an adult who received the AZD1222 COVID-19 vaccine. CDR3: CSASALRGAGYGYTF. The CDR3 DNA reads TGCAGTGCTAGTGCCCTGAGGGGCGCAGGTTATGGCTACACCTTC.